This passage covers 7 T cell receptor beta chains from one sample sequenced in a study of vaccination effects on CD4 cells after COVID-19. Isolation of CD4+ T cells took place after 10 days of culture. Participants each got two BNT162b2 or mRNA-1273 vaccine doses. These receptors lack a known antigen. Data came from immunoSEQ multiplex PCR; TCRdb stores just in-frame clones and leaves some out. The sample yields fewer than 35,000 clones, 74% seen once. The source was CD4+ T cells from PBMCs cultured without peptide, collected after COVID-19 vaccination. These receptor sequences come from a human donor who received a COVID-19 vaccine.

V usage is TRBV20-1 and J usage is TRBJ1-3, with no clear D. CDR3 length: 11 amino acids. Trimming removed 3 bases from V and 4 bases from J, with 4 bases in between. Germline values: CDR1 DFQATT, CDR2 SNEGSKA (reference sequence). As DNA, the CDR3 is TGCAGTGCTAGGGGCGGAAACACCATATATTTT. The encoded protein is CSARGGNTIYF.

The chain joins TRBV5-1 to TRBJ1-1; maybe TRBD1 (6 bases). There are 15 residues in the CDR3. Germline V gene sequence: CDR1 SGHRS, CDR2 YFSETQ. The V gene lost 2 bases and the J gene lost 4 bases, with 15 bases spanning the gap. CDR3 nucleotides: TGCGCCAGCAGCTTAAGGGGGGAGGGAAGCACTGAAGCTTTCTTT. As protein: CASSLRGEGSTEAFF.

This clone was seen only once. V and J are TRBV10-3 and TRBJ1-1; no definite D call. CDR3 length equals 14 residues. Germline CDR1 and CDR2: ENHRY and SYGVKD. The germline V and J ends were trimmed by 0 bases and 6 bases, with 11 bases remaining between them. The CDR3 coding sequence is TGTGCCATCAGTGAGTCAGGTGGGTCTTCTGAAGCTTTCTTT. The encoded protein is CAISESGGSSEAFF.

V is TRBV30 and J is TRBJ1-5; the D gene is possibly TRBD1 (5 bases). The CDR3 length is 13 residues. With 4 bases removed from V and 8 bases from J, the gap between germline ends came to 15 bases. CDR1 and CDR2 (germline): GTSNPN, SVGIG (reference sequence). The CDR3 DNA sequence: TGTGCCTGGAACCGGGAGCCGGGGGAGCCCCAGCATTTT. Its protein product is CAWNREPGEPQHF.

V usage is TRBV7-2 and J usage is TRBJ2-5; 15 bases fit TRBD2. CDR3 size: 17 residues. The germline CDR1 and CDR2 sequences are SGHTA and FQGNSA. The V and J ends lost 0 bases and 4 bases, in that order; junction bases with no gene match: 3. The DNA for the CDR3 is TGTGCCAGCAGCTTAGCGGGACTAGCGGGGGGAGTAGAGACCCAGTACTTC. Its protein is CASSLAGLAGGVETQYF.

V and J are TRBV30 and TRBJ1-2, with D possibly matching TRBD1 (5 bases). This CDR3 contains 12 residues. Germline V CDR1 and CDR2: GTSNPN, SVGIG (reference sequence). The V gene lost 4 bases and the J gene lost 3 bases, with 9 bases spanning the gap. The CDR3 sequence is CAWNKGYYGYTF. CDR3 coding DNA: TGTGCCTGGAATAAGGGGTACTATGGCTACACCTTC.

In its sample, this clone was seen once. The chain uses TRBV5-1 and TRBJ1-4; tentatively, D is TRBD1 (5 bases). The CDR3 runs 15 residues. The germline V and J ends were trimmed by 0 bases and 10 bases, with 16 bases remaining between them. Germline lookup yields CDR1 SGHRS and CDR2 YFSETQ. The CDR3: CASSLDPPGVGKLFF. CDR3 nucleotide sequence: TGCGCCAGCAGCTTGGACCCCCCGGGGGTCGGAAAACTGTTTTTT.